Below, 25 T cell receptor beta chains from the same sample are listed, as sequenced in a study of OX40 agonist ivuxolimab in advanced cancers. TCRdb's copy holds only in-frame clones and misses some; the assay was immunoSEQ multiplex PCR. The repertoire holds about 120,000 clones, with 80% to 90% as singletons. The source material was CD4+ or CD8+ T cells sorted from blood, sampled in a trial of the OX40 agonist ivuxolimab. These receptors were collected from an adult with an advanced solid tumor such as melanoma, head and neck, liver or kidney cancer.

The rearrangement links TRBV19 to TRBJ2-2, with D possibly being TRBD1 (5 bases). The CDR3 is made up of 13 amino acids. Trimming shortened V by 2 bases and J by 4 bases, and 5 bases separated the two germline ends. CDR1 and CDR2 from the germline V gene are LNHDA and SQIVND (reference sequence). The CDR3 loop reads CASSIQGTGELFF. The CDR3 DNA reads as TGTGCCAGTAGTATACAGGGCACCGGGGAGCTGTTTTTT.

There are a few counts of this clone. The rearrangement uses TRBV7-3 and TRBJ2-7; no clear D gene. The germline CDR1 and CDR2 sequences are SGHTA and FQGTGA. The CDR3 spans 13 residues. Trimming left V 4 bases short and J 1 base short, with 8 bases between. CDR3 protein: CASSSQDSYEQYF. CDR3 sequence (DNA): TGTGCCAGCAGCTCCCAGGATTCCTACGAGCAGTACTTC.

This chain's CDR3 is CASSAWTSGGPLNEQYF. Here the CDR3 DNA reads TGTGCCAGCAGCGCGTGGACTAGCGGGGGGCCCCTGAACGAGCAGTACTTC. The genes are TRBV9 and TRBJ2-7, with 14 bases identical to TRBD2. Trimming removed 3 bases from V and 5 bases from J; junction bases left unmatched: 10. Germline CDR1 and CDR2: SGDLS and YYNGEE. This CDR3 is built from 17 residues.

The chain employs TRBV5-6 and TRBJ2-3; the D is unclear. The CDR3 contains 13 residues. V gave up 4 bases and J gave up 4 bases, with 10 bases separating them. Per germline, CDR1 SGHDT and CDR2 YYEEEE. CDR3: CASSPASADTQYF. Here the CDR3 DNA reads TGTGCCAGCAGCCCCGCTTCGGCAGATACGCAGTATTTT.

V and J are TRBV5-1 and TRBJ2-2; TRBD1 might be the D (7 bases). The V and J ends lost 0 bases and 6 bases respectively, with 12 bases between them. Germline values: CDR1 SGHRS, CDR2 YFSETQ. This CDR3 is built from 15 residues. In nucleotides, the CDR3 is TGCGCCAGCAGCTTGGAAATCAGGGGGGCCGGGGAGCTGTTTTTT. It specifies CASSLEIRGAGELFF.

The rearrangement joins TRBV7-8 to TRBJ1-5; D is uncertain. V dropped 2 bases and J dropped 2 bases, with 10 bases sitting between them. The CDR3 length is 15 residues. Germline CDR1 reads SGHVS; CDR2 reads FQNEAQ. Here the CDR3 reads CASSLTPGGNQPQHF. The CDR3 coding sequence is TGTGCCAGCAGCTTAACCCCCGGGGGCAATCAGCCCCAGCATTTT.

V and J are TRBV6-1 and TRBJ1-6, with unresolved D. This CDR3 has 14 residues. V was shortened by 7 bases and J by 10 bases, with 17 bases between the two germline ends. Looked up from germline, CDR1 is MNHNS and CDR2 is SASEGT. CDR3 loop: CASTQEVGRSPLHF. Written as DNA, the CDR3 is TGTGCCAGCACCCAGGAAGTTGGACGGTCACCCCTCCACTTT.

As DNA, the CDR3 is TGTGCCAGCAGCGGTGACGACAGGGGGCGGTACGAGCAGTACTTC. The encoded protein is CASSGDDRGRYEQYF. V usage is TRBV9 and J usage is TRBJ2-7, with 10 bases matching TRBD1. The CDR3 consists of 15 residues. Looked up from germline, CDR1 is SGDLS and CDR2 is YYNGEE. After removal of 3 bases from V and 4 bases from J, the junction contained 7 bases not matched to a gene.

This clone has only a few counts. This chain links TRBV25-1 with TRBJ2-7; 9 nucleotides agree with TRBD1. With 4 bases clipped from V and 5 bases from J, the junction kept 6 bases outside the gene matches. Germline CDR1 MGHDK, CDR2 SYGVNS. The CDR3 has 14 amino acids. The CDR3 is CASSGGQGLNEQYF. In DNA, the CDR3 is TGTGCCAGCAGTGGGGGACAGGGCTTAAACGAGCAGTACTTC.

The V and J genes are TRBV7-2 and TRBJ2-2; 7 bases map to TRBD1. The trim removed 1 base at V and 4 bases at J, leaving 3 bases unmatched. This CDR3 has 15 amino acids. Germline V lookup: CDR1 SGHTA, CDR2 FQGNSA. This CDR3 reads CASSLDDRATGELFF. In DNA, the CDR3 is TGTGCCAGCAGCTTAGATGACAGGGCCACCGGGGAGCTGTTTTTT.

The V call is TRBV14, the J call TRBJ1-6, with no clear D. V was trimmed by 3 bases and J by 9 bases, leaving 3 bases between them. The CDR3 is 11 residues long. CDR1 SGHDN and CDR2 FVKESK come from the germline V gene. This chain's CDR3 is CASSHGSPLHF. The CDR3, as DNA: TGTGCCAGCAGCCACGGTTCACCCCTCCACTTT.

The chain is built from TRBV18 and TRBJ2-7; 9 bases align to TRBD1. The trim removed 5 bases at V and 5 bases at J, leaving 4 bases unmatched. The CDR3 extends over 13 amino acids. Germline CDR1 KGHSH, CDR2 LQKENI. CDR3 bases: TGTGCCAGCTCAGCGGGACAGGGAAACGAGCAGTACTTC. Its translation is CASSAGQGNEQYF.

This chain connects TRBV7-8 to TRBJ2-4, with D possibly matching TRBD2 (5 bases). V gave up 5 bases and J gave up 1 base, with 24 bases separating them. Germline CDR1 reads SGHVS; CDR2 reads FQNEAQ. The length of the CDR3 is 19 residues. This chain's CDR3 is CASSIARLPTHEAKNIQYF. CDR3 in DNA: TGTGCCAGCAGCATCGCGAGACTACCTACCCATGAGGCCAAAAACATTCAGTACTTC.

CDR3 loop: CASSYRGDAFF. The CDR3, as DNA: TGTGCCAGCAGTTACAGGGGGGACGCTTTCTTT. The rearrangement uses TRBV6-6 and TRBJ1-1; possible D gene TRBD1, 6 bases. This CDR3 has 11 residues. Germline lookup yields CDR1 MNHNY and CDR2 SVGAGI (reference sequence). The ends were cut back, 2 bases at V and 11 bases at J, with 9 bases in the middle.

About this clone itself: This sample also contains other DNA sequences that code for the same CDR3. The V and J genes are TRBV5-6 and TRBJ1-6; D remains ambiguous. Trimming removed 0 bases from V and 4 bases from J, with 2 bases in between. This CDR3 region has 13 residues. Germline V gene data show CDR1 as SGHDT and CDR2 as YYEEEE. CDR3 DNA sequence: TGTGCCAGCAGCTTGGGGTATAATTCACCCCTCCACTTT. As protein: CASSLGYNSPLHF.

A few counts support this clone. The chain is built from TRBV7-2 and TRBJ1-1; D ambiguous. The germline V and J ends were trimmed by 2 bases and 1 base, with 5 bases remaining between them. CDR1 and CDR2 from the germline V gene are SGHTA and FQGNSA. The length of the CDR3 is 13 residues. CDR3 coding DNA: TGTGCCAGCAGCTTACAAGAGAACACTGAAGCTTTCTTT. Translation gives CASSLQENTEAFF.

The rearrangement joins TRBV27 to TRBJ2-7; D is possibly TRBD1 (6 bases). CDR1 is MNHEY and CDR2 is SMNVEV in the germline V gene (reference sequence). Trimming removed 9 bases from V and 2 bases from J, with 20 bases in between. CDR3 size: 15 residues. The CDR3 region has the DNA TGTGCCAGTACCTCTCGCAGGGGCCCTACCTACGAGCAGTACTTC. Translation gives CASTSRRGPTYEQYF.

This sequence joins TRBV6-5 and TRBJ1-5, with a tentative D call TRBD1 (5 bases). Trimming took off 0 bases at V and 3 bases at J, with 9 bases between the two ends. The CDR3 loop spans 15 amino acids. CDR1 and CDR2 from the germline V gene are MNHEY and SVGAGI. The CDR3 DNA sequence: TGTGCCAGCAGTTACTCGAAACAGGTCAATCAGCCCCAGCATTTT. It translates to CASSYSKQVNQPQHF.

This clone was recorded once. The chain joins TRBV5-8 to TRBJ1-5, with a tentative D call TRBD1 (5 bases). CDR3 length equals 16 residues. Per germline, CDR1 SGHTS and CDR2 YDEGEE. The V gene lost 3 bases and the J gene lost 6 bases, with 19 bases spanning the gap. CDR3 loop: CASSWGTSAGAQPQHF. In DNA, the CDR3 is TGTGCCAGCAGCTGGGGGACTTCCGCGGGTGCTCAGCCCCAGCATTTT.

This clone was recorded once. CDR3 in DNA: TGTGCCATCAGGGACCCGGGAGCGGTTCCATACAATGAGCAGTTCTTC. Protein: CAIRDPGAVPYNEQFF. The chain is built from TRBV10-3 and TRBJ2-1, with D possibly being TRBD2 (6 bases). The germline V and J ends were trimmed by 6 bases and 4 bases, with 19 bases remaining between them. Looked up from germline, CDR1 is ENHRY and CDR2 is SYGVKD. The CDR3 loop spans 16 amino acids.

The chain employs TRBV6-1 and TRBJ2-4; D might be TRBD1 (5 bases). This CDR3 has 14 amino acids. Germline-derived CDR1 and CDR2 are MNHNS and SASEGT. Trimming pared 5 bases from V and 0 bases from J, leaving 8 bases between. CDR3 amino acids: CASSLTVAKNIQYF. The CDR3 region has the DNA TGTGCCAGCAGTTTGACAGTAGCCAAAAACATTCAGTACTTC.

The chain uses TRBV7-2 and TRBJ1-3, with D hard to call. The CDR3 covers 14 residues. The germline CDR1 and CDR2 sequences are SGHTA and FQGNSA. V lost 1 base and J lost 0, with 4 bases in between. The CDR3 region has the DNA TGTGCCAGCAGCTTAGGGTTCTCTGGAAACACCATATATTTT. This encodes CASSLGFSGNTIYF.

V is TRBV27 and J is TRBJ1-1; TRBD1 matches at 9 bases. Trimming cost V 6 bases and J 1 base; bases outside gene matches: 3. This CDR3 region has 14 residues. Germline V gene data show CDR1 as MNHEY and CDR2 as SMNVEV (reference sequence). For the CDR3, the DNA is TGTGCCAGCAGACCGGGACAGGGGAACACTGAAGCTTTCTTT. It translates to CASRPGQGNTEAFF.

This chain joins TRBV6-1 and TRBJ2-3; TRBD2 matches at 8 bases. The V gene's germline CDR1 is MNHNS and CDR2 SASEGT. Germline trimming cut 6 bases from V and 3 bases from J; bases unmatched to any gene: 5. The CDR3 loop spans 14 amino acids. CDR3 loop: CASSGGVGTDTQYF. The CDR3 region has the DNA TGTGCCAGCAGCGGGGGGGTTGGAACAGATACGCAGTATTTT.

The V call is TRBV11-2, the J call TRBJ2-1, with TRBD1 as a possible D gene (6 bases). V lost 5 bases and J lost 6, with 11 bases in between. This CDR3 spans 13 amino acids. Germline V gives CDR1 SGHAT, CDR2 FQNNGV. The CDR3 DNA sequence: TGTGCCAGCAGCACAGGGTTTCGCAATGAGCAGTTCTTC. It codes for CASSTGFRNEQFF. The variable domain in full, completed from reference TRBV11-2 and TRBJ2-1, reads EAGVAQSPRYKIIEKRQSVAFWCNPISGHATLYWYQQILGQGPKLLIQFQNNGVVDDSQLPKDRFSAERLKGVDSTLKIQPAKLEDSAVYLCASSTGFRNEQFFGPGTRLTVL.